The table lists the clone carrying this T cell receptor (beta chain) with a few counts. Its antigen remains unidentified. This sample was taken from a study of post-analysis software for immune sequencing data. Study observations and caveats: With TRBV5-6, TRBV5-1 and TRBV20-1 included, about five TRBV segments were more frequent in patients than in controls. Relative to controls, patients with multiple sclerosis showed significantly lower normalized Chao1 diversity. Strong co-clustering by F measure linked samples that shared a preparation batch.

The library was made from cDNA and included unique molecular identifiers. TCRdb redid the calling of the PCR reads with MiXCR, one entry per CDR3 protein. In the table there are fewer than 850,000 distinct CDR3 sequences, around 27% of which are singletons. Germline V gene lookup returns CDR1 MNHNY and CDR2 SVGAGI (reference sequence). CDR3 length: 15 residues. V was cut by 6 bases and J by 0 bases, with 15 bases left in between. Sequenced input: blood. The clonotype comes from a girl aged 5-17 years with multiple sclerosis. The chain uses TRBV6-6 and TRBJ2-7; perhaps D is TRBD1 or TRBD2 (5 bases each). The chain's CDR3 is CASRTPPGPSYEQYF. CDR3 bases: TGTGCCAGCAGGACTCCCCCGGGACCCTCCTACGAGCAGTACTTC.